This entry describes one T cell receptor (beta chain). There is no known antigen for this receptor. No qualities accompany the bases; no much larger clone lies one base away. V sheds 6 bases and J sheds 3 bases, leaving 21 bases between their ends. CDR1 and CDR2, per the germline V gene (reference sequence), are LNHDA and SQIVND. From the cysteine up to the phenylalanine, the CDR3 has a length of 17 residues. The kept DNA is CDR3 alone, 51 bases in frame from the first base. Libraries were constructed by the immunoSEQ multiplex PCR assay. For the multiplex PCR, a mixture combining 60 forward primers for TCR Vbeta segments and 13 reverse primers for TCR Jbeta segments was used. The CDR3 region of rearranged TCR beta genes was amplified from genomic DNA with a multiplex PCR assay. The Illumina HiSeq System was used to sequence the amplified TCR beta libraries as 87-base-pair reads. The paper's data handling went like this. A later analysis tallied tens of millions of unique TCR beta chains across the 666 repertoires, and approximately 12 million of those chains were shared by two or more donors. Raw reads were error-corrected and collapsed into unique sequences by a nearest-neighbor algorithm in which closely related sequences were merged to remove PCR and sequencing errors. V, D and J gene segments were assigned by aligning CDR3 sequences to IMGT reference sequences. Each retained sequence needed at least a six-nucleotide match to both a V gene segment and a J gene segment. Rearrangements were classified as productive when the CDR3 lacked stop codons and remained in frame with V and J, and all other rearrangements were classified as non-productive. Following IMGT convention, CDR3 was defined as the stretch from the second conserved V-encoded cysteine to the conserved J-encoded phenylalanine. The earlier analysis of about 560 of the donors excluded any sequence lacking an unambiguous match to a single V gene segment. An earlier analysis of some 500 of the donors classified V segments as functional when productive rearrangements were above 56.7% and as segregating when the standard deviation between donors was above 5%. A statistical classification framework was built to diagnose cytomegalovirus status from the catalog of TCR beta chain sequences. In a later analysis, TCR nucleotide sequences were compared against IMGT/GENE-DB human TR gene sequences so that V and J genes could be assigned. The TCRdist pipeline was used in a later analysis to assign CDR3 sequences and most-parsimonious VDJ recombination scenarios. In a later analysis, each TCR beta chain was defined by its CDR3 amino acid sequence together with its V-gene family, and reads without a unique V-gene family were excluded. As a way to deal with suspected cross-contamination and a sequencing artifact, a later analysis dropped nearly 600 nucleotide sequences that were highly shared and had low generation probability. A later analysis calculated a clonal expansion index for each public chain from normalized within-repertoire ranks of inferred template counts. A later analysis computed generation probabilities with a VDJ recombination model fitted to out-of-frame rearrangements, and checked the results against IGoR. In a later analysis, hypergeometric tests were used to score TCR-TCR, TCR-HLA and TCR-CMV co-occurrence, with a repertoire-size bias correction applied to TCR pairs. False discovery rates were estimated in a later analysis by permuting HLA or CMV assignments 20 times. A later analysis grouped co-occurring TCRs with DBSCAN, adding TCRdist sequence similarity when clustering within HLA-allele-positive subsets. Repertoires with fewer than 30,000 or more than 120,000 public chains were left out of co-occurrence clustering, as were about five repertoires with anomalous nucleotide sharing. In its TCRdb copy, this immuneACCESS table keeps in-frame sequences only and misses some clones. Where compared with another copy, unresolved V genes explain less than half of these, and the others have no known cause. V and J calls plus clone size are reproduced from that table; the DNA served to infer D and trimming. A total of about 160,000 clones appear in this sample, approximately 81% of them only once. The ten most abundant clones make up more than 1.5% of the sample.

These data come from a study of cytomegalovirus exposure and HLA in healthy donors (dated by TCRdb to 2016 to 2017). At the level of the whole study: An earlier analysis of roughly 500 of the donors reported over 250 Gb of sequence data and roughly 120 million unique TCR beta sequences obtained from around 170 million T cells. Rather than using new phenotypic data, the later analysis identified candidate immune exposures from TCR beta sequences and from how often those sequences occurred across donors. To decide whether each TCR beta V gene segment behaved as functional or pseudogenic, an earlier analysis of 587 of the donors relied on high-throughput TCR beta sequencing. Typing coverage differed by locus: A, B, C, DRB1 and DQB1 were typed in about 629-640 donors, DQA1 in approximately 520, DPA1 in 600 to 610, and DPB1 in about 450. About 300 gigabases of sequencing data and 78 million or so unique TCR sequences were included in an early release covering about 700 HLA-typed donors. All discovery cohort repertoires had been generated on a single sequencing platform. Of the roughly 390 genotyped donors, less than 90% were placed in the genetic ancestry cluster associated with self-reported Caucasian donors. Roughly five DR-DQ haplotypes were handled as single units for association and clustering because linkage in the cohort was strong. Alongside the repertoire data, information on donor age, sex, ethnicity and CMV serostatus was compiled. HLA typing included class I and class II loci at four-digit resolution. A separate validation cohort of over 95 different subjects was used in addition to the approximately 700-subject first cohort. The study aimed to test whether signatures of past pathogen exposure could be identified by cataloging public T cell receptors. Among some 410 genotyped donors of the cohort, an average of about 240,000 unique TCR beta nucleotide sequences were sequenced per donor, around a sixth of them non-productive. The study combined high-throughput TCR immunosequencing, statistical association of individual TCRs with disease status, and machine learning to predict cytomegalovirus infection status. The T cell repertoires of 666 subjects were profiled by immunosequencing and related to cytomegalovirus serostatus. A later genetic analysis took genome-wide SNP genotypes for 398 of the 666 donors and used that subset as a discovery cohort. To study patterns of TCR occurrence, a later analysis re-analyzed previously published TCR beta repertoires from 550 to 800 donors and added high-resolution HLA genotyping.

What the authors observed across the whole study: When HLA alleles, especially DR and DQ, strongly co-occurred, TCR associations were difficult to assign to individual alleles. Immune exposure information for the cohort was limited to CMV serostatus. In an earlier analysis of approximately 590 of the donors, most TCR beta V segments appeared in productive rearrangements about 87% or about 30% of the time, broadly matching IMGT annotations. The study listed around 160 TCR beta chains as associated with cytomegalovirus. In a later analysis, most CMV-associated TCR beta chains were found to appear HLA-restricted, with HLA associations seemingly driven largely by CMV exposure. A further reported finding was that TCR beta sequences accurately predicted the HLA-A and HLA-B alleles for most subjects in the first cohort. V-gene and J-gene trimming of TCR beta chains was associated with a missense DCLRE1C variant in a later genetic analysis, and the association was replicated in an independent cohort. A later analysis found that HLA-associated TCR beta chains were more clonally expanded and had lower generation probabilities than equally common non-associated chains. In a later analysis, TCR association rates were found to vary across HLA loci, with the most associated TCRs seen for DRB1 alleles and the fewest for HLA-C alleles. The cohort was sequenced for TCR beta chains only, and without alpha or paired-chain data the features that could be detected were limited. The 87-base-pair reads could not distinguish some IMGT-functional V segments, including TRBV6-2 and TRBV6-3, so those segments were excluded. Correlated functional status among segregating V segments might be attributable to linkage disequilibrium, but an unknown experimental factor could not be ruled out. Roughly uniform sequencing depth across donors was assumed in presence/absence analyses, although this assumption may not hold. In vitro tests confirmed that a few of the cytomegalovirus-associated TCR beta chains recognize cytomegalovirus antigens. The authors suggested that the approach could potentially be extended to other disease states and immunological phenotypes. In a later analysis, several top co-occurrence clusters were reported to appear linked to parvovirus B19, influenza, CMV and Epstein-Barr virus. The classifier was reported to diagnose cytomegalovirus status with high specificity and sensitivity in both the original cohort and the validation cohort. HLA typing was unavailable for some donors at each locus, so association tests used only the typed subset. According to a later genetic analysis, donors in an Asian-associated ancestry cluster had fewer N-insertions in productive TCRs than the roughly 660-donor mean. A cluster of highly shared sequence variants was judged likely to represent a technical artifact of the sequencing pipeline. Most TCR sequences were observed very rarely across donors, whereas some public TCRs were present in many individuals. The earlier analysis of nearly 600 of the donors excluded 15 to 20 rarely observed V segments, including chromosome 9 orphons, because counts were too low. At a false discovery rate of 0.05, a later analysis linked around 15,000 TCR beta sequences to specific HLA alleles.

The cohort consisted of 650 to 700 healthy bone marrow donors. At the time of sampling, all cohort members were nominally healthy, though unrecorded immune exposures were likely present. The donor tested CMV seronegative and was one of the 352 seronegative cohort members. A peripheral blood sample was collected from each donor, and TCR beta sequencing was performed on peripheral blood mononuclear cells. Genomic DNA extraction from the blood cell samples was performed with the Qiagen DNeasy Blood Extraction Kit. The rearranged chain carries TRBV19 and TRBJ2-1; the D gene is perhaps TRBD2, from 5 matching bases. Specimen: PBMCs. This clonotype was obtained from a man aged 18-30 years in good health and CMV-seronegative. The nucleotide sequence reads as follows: TGTGCCAGTAGCCAAGACCCCCCTCGGAGGTTCTACAATGAGCAGTTCTTC. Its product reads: CASSQDPPRRFYNEQFF.